The TCR beta chain under discussion was sequenced for a study of long-term antiretroviral therapy in people with HIV. Findings and caveats of the study: Diversity increased after ART yet remained lower than in transplant donor controls. The blood, collected between 2004 and 2017, was possibly taken under older ART regimens.

The authors ran the immunoSEQ assay, v3.0, at survey level. Using immunoSEQ multiplex PCR, the repertoire was profiled, and TCRdb retains in-frame clones only, with some absent. The sample comprises about 39,000 clones, 70% to 90% of which are singletons, and roughly 4% rests with the top ten. There was at least one pre-ART PBMC sample for each donor, plus at least two post-ART PBMC samples. The count of this clone is one. The antigen is undetermined. The clonotype was recovered from a woman between 50 and 59 years old with HIV. The sample was unsorted PBMCs, taken 1.2 years after starting antiretroviral therapy.

The CDR3 DNA reads TGTGCCAGCAGTGAAGCCCACAAATCCGGGTGGGAAGCTTTCTTT. Its protein product is CASSEAHKSGWEAFF. The chain links TRBV6-1 to TRBJ1-1; D remains ambiguous. Trimming took 0 bases from V and 8 from J, leaving 16 bases between them. Germline-derived CDR1 and CDR2 are MNHNS and SASEGT. CDR3 length: 15 amino acids.